This note documents a single T cell receptor beta chain sequence. Trimming took 4 bases from V and 2 from J, leaving 12 bases between them. This CDR3 region has 14 residues. Germline CDR1 and CDR2: SGDLS and YYNGEE. This entry belongs to a study of Ad26.COV2.S vaccination and SARS-CoV-2 variants. Study summary: Within the COV1001 Ad26.COV2.S trial arm, the donor was enrolled.

Indicated treatment: about 20 received Ad26.COV2.S at low or high dose, single or two shots; several received placebo; per-sample allocation not given. Sampling was done on day 63 after the first vaccine or placebo injection. The data were produced by immunoSEQ multiplex PCR, yet TCRdb's version contains in-frame clones alone and is incomplete. This table holds about half a million clones, 70% to 90% found once. This sequence joins TRBV9 and TRBJ1-2; D is unresolved. The receptor was isolated from a person between 18 and 59 years old who received the Ad26.COV2.S COVID-19 vaccine or a placebo. The source material was peripheral blood, sampled in a trial of Ad26.COV2.S vaccine versus placebo. CDR3 coding DNA: TGTGCCAGCAGCCGGGCGAACGACAACTATGGCTACACCTTC. Residues: CASSRANDNYGYTF.